This T cell receptor beta chain was retrieved from a study of immune evolution from preneoplasia to lung adenocarcinoma. V was pared by 0 bases and J by 4 bases, with 6 bases between. CDR3 size: 14 residues. Germline CDR1 and CDR2: LGHNA and YNFKEQ. Patients had resection in Japan or China between about 2013 and 2017. Each case's diagnosis was confirmed by two pathologists on H&E. This table comes from immunoSEQ multiplex PCR, and its TCRdb copy is limited to in-frame clones, with some not included. This sample carries about 5,700 clones, around 79% of them seen once, and the ten largest clones take approximately 15%.

The chain uses TRBV4-2 and TRBJ2-2; the D gene is possibly TRBD1 (5 bases). Sequencing input: FFPE adjacent normal lung tissue. This clonotype originated in a person between 65 and 79 years old with lung adenocarcinoma. In nucleotides, the CDR3 is TGTGCCAGCAGCCAAGAAAGGGGCACCGGGGAGCTGTTTTTT. This codes for CASSQERGTGELFF.